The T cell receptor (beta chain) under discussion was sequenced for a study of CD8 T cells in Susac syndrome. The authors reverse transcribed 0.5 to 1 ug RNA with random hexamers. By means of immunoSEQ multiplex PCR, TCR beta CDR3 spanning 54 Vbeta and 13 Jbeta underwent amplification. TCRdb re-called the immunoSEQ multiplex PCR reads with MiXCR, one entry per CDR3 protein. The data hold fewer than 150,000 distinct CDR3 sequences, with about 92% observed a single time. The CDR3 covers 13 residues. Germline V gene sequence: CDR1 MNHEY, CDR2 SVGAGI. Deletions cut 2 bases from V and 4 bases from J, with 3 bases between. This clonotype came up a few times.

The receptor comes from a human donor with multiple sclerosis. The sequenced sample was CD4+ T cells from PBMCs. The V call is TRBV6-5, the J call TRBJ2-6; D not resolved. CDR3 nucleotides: TGTGCCAGCAGTTACGGCGGGGCCAACGTCCTGACTTTC. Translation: CASSYGGANVLTF.